A selection of T cell receptor beta chains follows, all from one sample in a study of tumor-infiltrating lymphocytes in primary liver carcinoma. TCRdb re-derived calls from the multiplex PCR reads in MiXCR, one entry per CDR3 protein. The profile shows about 210,000 distinct CDR3 sequences, roughly 80% of them singletons. Input material: tumor tissue from primary liver carcinoma. The source is a man aged 40-50 years with primary liver carcinoma and hepatitis B virus infection. CDR3s include the opening cysteine and the closing phenylalanine or tryptophan. The D gene is left open where the match is weak. The listing skips clone size in some rows; elsewhere it reads once, few, many or a size class.

>TRBV10-2|-|TRBJ2-7|TRBD1
TGCGCCAGCAGCCGGGACAGGGATATCGACGAGCAGTATTTC
CASSRDRDIDEQYF
>TRBV6-2/TRBV6-3|-|TRBJ1-1|-
TGTGTCAGCAGAAGATCCGATATATGGAGGGACACTGAAGCTTTCTTT
CVSRRSDIWRDTEAFF
>TRBV12-3/TRBV12-4|-|TRBJ2-1|-
TGTGCCAGCAGTTTAATGGTTGAGCAGGTTTTC
CASSLMVEQVF
>TRBV11-2|-|TRBJ2-3|-
TGTGCCAGCAGCCGGGATACTGGGAGAGTCGGAGATACGCAGTGTTTT
CASSRDTGRVGDTQCF
>TRBV29-1|many|TRBJ1-1|-
TGCAGCGACCAAGAAGCGCCGAAGGGGGTCACTGAAGCTTTCTTT
CSDQEAPKGVTEAFF
>TRBV14|-|TRBJ2-7|-
TGTGCCAGCATCCCCTCGGGATGGAAACTATACGAGCAGTACTTC
CASIPSGWKLYEQYF
>TRBV11-2|-|TRBJ2-1|-
TGTGCCAGCACTCTTTCTAGCCAGAGCTCCTTCAATGAGCAGCTCTTC
CASTLSSQSSFNEQLF
>TRBV29-1|-|TRBJ1-1|TRBD1
TGCAGTGGTACAGGGGGCTGGGGGATGAACATTGAAGCTTTCTTT
CSGTGGWGMNIEAFF
>TRBV11-2|-|TRBJ2-5|-
TGTGCCAGCAGCCCCGTATGGATAGTCCCAGAGACCCAGTACTTC
CASSPVWIVPETQYF
>TRBV11-1|-|TRBJ2-2|-
TGTACCAGCAGTTATACAGGACCTTTCTCCGGGGGGCTGTTTTTT
CTSSYTGPFSGGLFF
>TRBV11-2|few|TRBJ2-5|-
TGTGCCAGCAGCCCTGTCGGGCTAGTTCCAGAGGCCCAGTACTTC
CASSPVGLVPEAQYF
>TRBV30|-|TRBJ2-3|-
TGTGCCTCCGGCCTCACGGGAGACACAGATACGCACTATTTT
CASGLTGDTDTHYF
>TRBV12-3/TRBV12-4|once|TRBJ1-2|-
TGTGCCAGCAGTTTGGACTTAAGTAATTATGGCTACACCTTC
CASSLDLSNYGYTF
>TRBV6-2/TRBV6-3|-|TRBJ2-1|-
TGTGCCAGCAGTTACCAGTTGGGCAATCAGCAATCCTTC
CASSYQLGNQQSF
>TRBV25-1|many|TRBJ2-7|-
TGTGCCAGCAGTGATTTTACGGGCGAGCAGTACTTC
CASSDFTGEQYF
>TRBV14|-|TRBJ2-7|TRBD1
TGTGCCAGCAGCCGTGGACAGGGAGTCATCCGGCAGCACTTC
CASSRGQGVIRQHF
>TRBV5-4|-|TRBJ1-1|-
TGTGCCAGCAGCCCCGGACGGGAAGGAAATGAAGCTATCTTT
CASSPGREGNEAIF
>TRBV5-6|-|TRBJ2-7|TRBD2
TGTGCCAGCAGCTGGTCCGGGACTAGGGACAACGAGCAGTACTTC
CASSWSGTRDNEQYF
>TRBV6-5|-|TRBJ1-1|-
TGTGCCAGCAGACCGCGGGGTAGGGACACTGAAGCTTTATTT
CASRPRGRDTEALF
>TRBV5-4|-|TRBJ2-3|TRBD2
TGTGCCAGCAGCTCACCGCCGGGACTAGCGGGAGGCGCAGATACGCTGTATTTC
CASSSPPGLAGGADTLYF
>TRBV28|-|TRBJ2-4|-
TGTGCCAGCAGTTTGGTACTTAATCAGTACTTC
CASSLVLNQYF
>TRBV28|-|TRBJ2-6|-
TGTGTCAGCAACCAACACTCTGGGGCCAACGTCCTGACTTTC
CVSNQHSGANVLTF
>TRBV29-1|few|TRBJ2-7|-
TGCAGCGTCATGACATCTGTGACCGGCACTCCCTACAAGCAGTACTTC
CSVMTSVTGTPYKQYF
>TRBV6-2/TRBV6-3|-|TRBJ1-2|-
TGTGCCAGCATAGGAAGTGAACAGGGCGTTAACTATGGCTACACCTTC
CASIGSEQGVNYGYTF
>TRBV9|-|TRBJ2-7|TRBD2
TGTGCCAACAGCCCATGGACTAGCGGGACGGGGAACGAGCAGTACTTC
CANSPWTSGTGNEQYF
>TRBV4-1|-|TRBJ2-5|-
TGCGCAAGCAACCAAGGTTGGGGAGCTCACCAAGAGACCCAATACTTC
CASNQGWGAHQETQYF
>TRBV11-2|-|TRBJ2-1|TRBD2
TGTACCAGCAGTTTAGATAGGGGCGGGAGGTTATACAATAAGCAGTTCTTC
CTSSLDRGGRLYNKQFF
>TRBV4-2|-|TRBJ1-3|-
TGTACCAGCAGCCAAAATGGGCTAACTGGAAACACCATATATTTT
CTSSQNGLTGNTIYF
>TRBV7-8|-|TRBJ2-5|-
TGTGCCAGTAGCTTAATGGTACAAGAGACCCAGTACTTC
CASSLMVQETQYF
>TRBV29-1|-|TRBJ2-5|TRBD1
TGCAGTGTGTGGTGGACAGGGGAGACCCAGTACTTC
CSVWWTGETQYF
>TRBV6-2/TRBV6-3|-|TRBJ2-7|-
TGTGCCAGCAGTTACACTACTTACGCGGAGGGAGGCTGGTACGAGCAGTACTTC
CASSYTTYAEGGWYEQYF
>TRBV4-2|-|TRBJ2-1|TRBD1
TGTGCCAGGAGCCACGCCGGGGGACAGGGAAACAACGAGCAGTTCTTC
CARSHAGGQGNNEQFF
>TRBV6-6|-|TRBJ2-1|-
TGTGCCAGCAGTTACTCGAATCTGGTCTACCATGAGCAGTTCTTC
CASSYSNLVYHEQFF
>TRBV29-1|-|TRBJ1-4|-
TGCAGCGCTGAGGTCATTAGGGAAAAACTGTTTTTT
CSAEVIREKLFF
>TRBV11-2|-|TRBJ2-7|-
TGTGCCAGCAGGTTAGATGAAGTTGACTACGAGCAGTACTTC
CASRLDEVDYEQYF
>TRBV29-1|few|TRBJ2-2|-
TGCAGCGTTAATTCAGGGGTGAACAACGGGGAGCTGTTTTTT
CSVNSGVNNGELFF
>TRBV29-1|-|TRBJ2-3|-
TGCAGCGTTGAGGGCGGGGTCGGCTTCACAAATACGCAGTATTTT
CSVEGGVGFTNTQYF
>TRBV9|-|TRBJ2-1|-
TGTGCCAGCAGCGTAGGAGGGAGAGGCTACAATGAGCAGTTCTTC
CASSVGGRGYNEQFF
>TRBV12-3/TRBV12-4|-|TRBJ1-5|TRBD1
TGTGCCAGCATTACCGGGGACAGGCTTAGCAAACAACCACAGCATTTT
CASITGDRLSKQPQHF
>TRBV4-3|-|TRBJ1-1|-
TGTGCCTGCAGCCGGGGGGTAGAGAACACCGAAGCTTTCTTC
CACSRGVENTEAFF
>TRBV11-1|-|TRBJ2-4|TRBD2
TGTACTAGCAGCTTTCTCGGGACTAGCGGGACCAAAAACATTCAATACTTC
CTSSFLGTSGTKNIQYF
>TRBV6-5|-|TRBJ2-3|-
TGTGTCAGCATTTACTCGAGGGGTAAAGCAGATACGCAGTATTTT
CVSIYSRGKADTQYF
>TRBV6-6|-|TRBJ2-1|TRBD2
TGTGTCAGCAGTACGGGACTAGAGGGCAATGAGCGGTTCTTC
CVSSTGLEGNERFF
>TRBV6-2/TRBV6-3|-|TRBJ2-1|-
TGTGCCAGCAGTTACCAGGACACGAGCTCCTACAATGAGCAGTTCTTC
CASSYQDTSSYNEQFF
>TRBV28|many|TRBJ2-2|TRBD2
TGTGCCAGCAGACCCCCAGGAGCGGGAGTGGCCGGGGAGCTGTTTTTT
CASRPPGAGVAGELFF
>TRBV6-1|-|TRBJ2-5|-
TGTGCCAGTAGTGAAATACCAAGGGGCCAAGAGACCCAGTACTTC
CASSEIPRGQETQYF
>TRBV12-3/TRBV12-4|-|TRBJ1-5|-
TGTGCCAGCAGTTTGGGGGCTATCAATCAGCCCCATCATTTT
CASSLGAINQPHHF
>TRBV29-1|-|TRBJ1-1|-
TGCAGCGTTGGTGGAGGATTGGGAATGAACACTGAAGCTCTCTTT
CSVGGGLGMNTEALF
>TRBV11-2|-|TRBJ2-3|-
TGTGCCAGCAGTTTAGGGTGGGTTAGCACAGATACACAGTGTTTT
CASSLGWVSTDTQCF
>TRBV7-9|-|TRBJ1-4|TRBD1
TGTGCCAGCATCTTAGACAGGGGGCGTGGGACTAATGAAAAACTGTTTTTT
CASILDRGRGTNEKLFF
>TRBV4-3|-|TRBJ2-6|-
TGCGCCAGCAGCCAAGATGAGTCTGGGCGCGGGGCCAACGTCCTGACTTTC
CASSQDESGRGANVLTF
>TRBV5-1|-|TRBJ2-4|TRBD2
TGCGCCAGCATGGAAGCGGGAGCCAAAAGCATTCACTACTTC
CASMEAGAKSIHYF
>TRBV28|many|TRBJ2-2|-
TGTGCCGGGCAGGGGTACACCGGGGAGCTGTTTTTT
CAGQGYTGELFF
>TRBV6-1|-|TRBJ1-1|TRBD1
TGTGCCAGCAGCCCAAACACAGGGGTGACTGAAGCTTTCTTT
CASSPNTGVTEAFF